Presented here are 11 T cell receptor beta chains from one specimen sequenced in a study of T cells in Graves' hyperthyroidism and ophthalmopathy. It was RNA transcripts that yielded the amplified TCR beta CDR3 regions. First-round RT-PCR with HTBI primers amplified the TCR CDR3 region. TCRdb used MiXCR to reprocess the multiplex PCR reads, holding one entry per CDR3 protein. Of approximately 620,000 distinct CDR3 sequences in the sample, about 15% were seen once. The sample was blood. All receptors derive from a woman aged 25-40 years with Graves' hyperthyroidism that later progressed to Graves' ophthalmopathy.

At least ten counts were recorded for this clonotype. The chain combines TRBV28 with TRBJ2-3, with D possibly being TRBD2 (5 bases). CDR3 length equals 15 residues. In germline, CDR1 is MDHEN, CDR2 SYDVKM. The V gene lost 4 bases and the J gene lost 0 bases, with 11 bases spanning the gap. This chain's CDR3 is CASSSLQRSTDTQYF. CDR3 sequence (DNA): TGTGCCAGCAGTTCGCTACAGCGGAGCACAGATACGCAGTATTTT.

This clonotype was detected many times. V is TRBV7-3 and J is TRBJ2-3, with 11 bases matching TRBD2. The CDR3 runs 16 residues. The trim removed 4 bases at V and 2 bases at J, leaving 5 bases unmatched. Germline CDR1 and CDR2: SGHTA and FQGTGA. Written as DNA, the CDR3 is TGTGCCAGCAGCTCCCTGACTAGCGGGGTCACAGATACGCAGTATTTT. It translates to CASSSLTSGVTDTQYF.

This clonotype was seen more than once but under ten times. The rearrangement joins TRBV14 to TRBJ1-4; D remains unclear. Germline V gene data show CDR1 as SGHDN and CDR2 as FVKESK. The CDR3 loop spans 17 amino acids. The V end was cut by 2 bases, the J end by 7 bases, with 20 bases between. CDR3 DNA sequence: TGTGCCAGCAGCCAAACAACCCCTGGGGTTACTCGTGAAAAACTGTTTTTT. Encoded protein: CASSQTTPGVTREKLFF. Full variable domain (outside the CDR3, taken from reference TRBV14 and TRBJ1-4): EAGVTQFPSHSVIEKGQTVTLRCDPISGHDNLYWYRRVMGKEIKFLLHFVKESKQDESGMPNNRFLAERTGGTYSTLKVQPAELEDSGVYFCASSQTTPGVTREKLFFGSGTQLSVL.

In this sample, this clonotype turned up a few times. The chain is built from TRBV15 and TRBJ1-5; D remains unclear. The CDR3 totals 15 residues. Per the germline V gene, CDR1 is LNHNV and CDR2 is YYDKDF (reference sequence). Trimming left V 0 bases short and J 6 bases short, with 12 bases between. As DNA, the CDR3 is TGTGCCACCAGCAGAGATATGAGGGATAGTCAGCCCCAGCATTTT. Its protein is CATSRDMRDSQPQHF.

This clonotype was detected ten times or more. The chain has TRBV6-1 and TRBJ2-7; the D gene could be TRBD1 or TRBD2 (5 bases each). Germline CDR1 MNHNS, CDR2 SASEGT. The V end was cut by 5 bases, the J end by 4 bases, with 6 bases between. The CDR3 sequence is 11 residues long. CDR3 bases: TGTGCCAGCAGTTGGGGGTACGAGCAGTACTTC. As protein: CASSWGYEQYF.

This clonotype was observed a handful of times. The rearrangement links TRBV4-1 to TRBJ2-1; D might be TRBD1 or TRBD2, each matching 5 bases. Germline CDR1 is MGHRA and CDR2 is YSYEKL. The CDR3 consists of 14 residues. V was shortened by 0 bases and J by 4 bases, with 7 bases between the two germline ends. CDR3 in amino acids: CASSQDGGYNEQFF. The CDR3 region has the DNA TGCGCCAGCAGCCAAGATGGGGGATACAATGAGCAGTTCTTC.

This clonotype was detected a few times. The chain has TRBV19 and TRBJ1-5; TRBD1 matches 10 bases. The trim removed 11 bases at V and 1 base at J, leaving 8 bases unmatched. CDR3 length: 15 residues. The V gene's germline CDR1 is LNHDA and CDR2 SQIVND (reference sequence). The CDR3, as DNA: TGTGCCGGTATGCGACAGGGGGCGAGCAATCAGCCCCAGCATTTT. Its protein product is CAGMRQGASNQPQHF.

The chain recombines TRBV30 with TRBJ2-7; D not certain. The CDR3 has 13 amino acids. V was shortened by 3 bases and J by 2 bases, with 11 bases between the two germline ends. Germline V gene sequence: CDR1 GTSNPN, CDR2 SVGIG (reference sequence). This chain's CDR3 is CAWSSTPAYEQYF. The CDR3 DNA reads TGTGCCTGGAGCTCAACTCCGGCCTACGAGCAGTACTTC.

This clonotype was seen many times. The chain combines TRBV28 with TRBJ2-4; 7 bases fit TRBD1. The CDR3 covers 12 residues. Losses at the gene ends were 6 bases for V and 5 bases for J; bases not matched to a gene: 1. In germline, CDR1 is MDHEN, CDR2 SYDVKM. The CDR3 DNA reads as TGTGCCAGCAGGGGGACAGAAAACATTCAGTACTTC. This codes for CASRGTENIQYF.

This clonotype was seen repeatedly, ten times or more. The V gene is TRBV6-1, the J gene TRBJ1-1, with D hard to call. This CDR3 has 14 amino acids. V was cut by 4 bases and J by 1 base, with 10 bases left in between. CDR1 is MNHNS, CDR2 SASEGT, per germline. CDR3 bases: TGTGCCAGCAGTGTAGGCCGGCAGAACACTGAAGCTTTCTTT. Translation gives CASSVGRQNTEAFF.

This clonotype was seen repeatedly, ten times or more. The chain combines TRBV6-1 with TRBJ1-3, with D possibly being TRBD1 (5 bases). The CDR3 is 14 amino acids. V lost 2 bases and J 5 bases, leaving 10 bases between the germline ends. Per the germline V gene, CDR1 is MNHNS and CDR2 is SASEGT. The CDR3 nucleotides read TGTGCCAGCAGTGAAACCAGGGATAGAAACACCATATATTTT. Its protein is CASSETRDRNTIYF.